A selection of T cell receptor beta chains follows, all from one sample in a study of T cell changes during pregnancy in multiple sclerosis. Sequencing was performed with immunoSEQ multiplex PCR; in TCRdb, only in-frame clones are kept and a portion is missing. The sample holds about 34,000 clones, 85% to 90% seen once. The material was CD8+ T cells from peripheral blood mononuclear cells, obtained in the third trimester of pregnancy. Receptor source: a female donor with multiple sclerosis, enrolled in a pregnancy study. CDR3s include the opening cysteine and the closing phenylalanine or tryptophan. Fields, in order: V gene, clone size, J gene, D gene, CDR3 protein, CDR3 DNA. The D gene is left open where the match is weak. Clone size, where shown, is once, few, many, or a class for clones that have expanded.

TRBV7-3	-	TRBJ2-3	TRBD2	CASSLIAGGGTDTQYF	TGTGCCAGCAGCCTTATAGCGGGGGGTGGCACAGATACGCAGTATTTT
TRBV4-2	-	TRBJ2-2	-	CASSQGTDGELFF	TGTGCCAGCAGCCAGGGGACTGACGGGGAGCTGTTTTTT
TRBV29-1	-	TRBJ2-1	-	CSVEGPGDEQFF	TGCAGCGTTGAAGGACCGGGAGATGAGCAGTTCTTC
TRBV6-5	once	TRBJ2-7	-	CASSYPTGHEQYF	TGTGCCAGCAGTTACCCGACAGGTCACGAGCAGTACTTC
TRBV5-6	-	TRBJ2-7	TRBD1	CASSLAVQQGAWSYEQYF	TGTGCCAGCAGCTTGGCCGTTCAACAGGGGGCATGGTCCTACGAGCAGTACTTC
TRBV9	-	TRBJ1-5	-	CASSVGGESNQPQHF	TGTGCCAGCAGCGTAGGGGGGGAGAGCAATCAGCCCCAGCATTTT
TRBV2	-	TRBJ2-3	TRBD2	CASLSGGPTEDTQYF	TGTGCCAGCCTTAGCGGGGGGCCTACAGAGGATACGCAGTATTTT
TRBV27	-	TRBJ1-2	TRBD1	CASGETGSNYGYTF	TGTGCCAGCGGGGAGACAGGGTCCAACTATGGCTACACCTTC
TRBV4-3	-	TRBJ2-1	-	CASSPALSVEQFF	TGCGCCAGCAGCCCCGCGTTGTCGGTCGAGCAGTTCTTC
TRBV29-1	-	TRBJ1-2	TRBD1	CSVAPGQGAIGYTF	TGCAGCGTTGCGCCGGGACAGGGGGCAATTGGCTACACCTTC
TRBV6-1	once	TRBJ1-5	-	CASNPSKYNQPQHF	TGTGCCAGCAACCCTTCTAAGTACAATCAGCCCCAGCATTTT
TRBV9	-	TRBJ1-2	-	CASSVGASGFANYGYTF	TGTGCCAGCAGCGTGGGGGCCAGTGGGTTTGCGAACTATGGCTACACCTTC
TRBV4-3	-	TRBJ2-6	-	CASSQDSIFTPSSGANVLTF	TGCGCCAGCAGCCAAGATAGCATCTTCACCCCATCTTCTGGGGCCAACGTCCTGACTTTC
TRBV6-4	once	TRBJ2-2	-	CASSEEILLKTGELFF	TGTGCCAGCAGTGAAGAGATACTATTAAAGACTGGGGAGCTGTTTTTT
TRBV15	-	TRBJ2-7	-	CATSRDYGRVYEQYF	TGTGCCACCAGCAGAGATTACGGCAGGGTTTACGAGCAGTACTTC
TRBV5-6	-	TRBJ2-4	-	CASSLAGSVNIQYF	TGTGCCAGCAGCTTGGCCGGGTCGGTGAACATTCAGTACTTC
TRBV6-5	-	TRBJ2-4	TRBD2	CASRIAGGPNIQYF	TGTGCCAGCAGGATAGCGGGGGGGCCTAACATTCAGTACTTC
TRBV7-2	-	TRBJ1-2	-	CASSFQVYGYTF	TGTGCCAGCAGTTTCCAGGTGTATGGCTACACCTTC
TRBV7-2	-	TRBJ2-7	TRBD2	CASSPLEGAGAEQYF	TGTGCCAGCAGCCCACTCGAAGGAGCGGGGGCCGAGCAGTACTTC
TRBV10-3	-	TRBJ1-5	-	CAISDGGGGGNQPQHF	TGTGCCATCAGTGATGGGGGGGGTGGTGGCAATCAGCCCCAGCATTTT
TRBV13	-	TRBJ2-1	-	CAGSRQSPYNEQFF	TGTGCCGGATCACGACAGAGCCCCTACAATGAGCAGTTCTTC
TRBV29-1	medium-sized	TRBJ2-5	-	CSALDTGGQETQYF	TGCAGCGCCTTAGACACTGGAGGTCAAGAGACCCAGTACTTC